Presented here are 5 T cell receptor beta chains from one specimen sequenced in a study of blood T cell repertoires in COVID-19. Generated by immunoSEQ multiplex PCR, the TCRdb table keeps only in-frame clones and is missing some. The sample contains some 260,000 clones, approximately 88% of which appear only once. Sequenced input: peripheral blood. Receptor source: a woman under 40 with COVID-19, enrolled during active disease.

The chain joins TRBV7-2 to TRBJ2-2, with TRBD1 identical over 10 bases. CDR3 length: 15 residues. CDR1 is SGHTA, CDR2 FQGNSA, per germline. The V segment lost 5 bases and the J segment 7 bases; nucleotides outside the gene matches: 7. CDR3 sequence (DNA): TGTGCCAGCAGCCCAACGACAGGGGGCATCGGGGAGCTGTTTTTT. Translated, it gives CASSPTTGGIGELFF.

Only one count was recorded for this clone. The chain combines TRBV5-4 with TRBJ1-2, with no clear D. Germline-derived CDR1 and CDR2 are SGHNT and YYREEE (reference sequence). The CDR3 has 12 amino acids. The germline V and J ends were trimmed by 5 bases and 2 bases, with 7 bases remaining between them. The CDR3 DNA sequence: TGTGCCAGCAGGGCACCGAACTATGGCTACACCTTC. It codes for CASRAPNYGYTF.

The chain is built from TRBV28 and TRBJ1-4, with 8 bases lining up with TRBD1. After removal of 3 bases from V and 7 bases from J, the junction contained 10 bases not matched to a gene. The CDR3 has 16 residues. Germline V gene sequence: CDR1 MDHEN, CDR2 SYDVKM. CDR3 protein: CASSLAGGVVFEKLFF. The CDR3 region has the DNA TGTGCCAGCAGTTTGGCAGGGGGCGTGGTTTTTGAAAAACTGTTTTTT.

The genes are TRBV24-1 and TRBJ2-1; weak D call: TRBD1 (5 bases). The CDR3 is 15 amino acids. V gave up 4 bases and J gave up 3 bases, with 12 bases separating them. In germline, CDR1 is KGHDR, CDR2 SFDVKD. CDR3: CATSDVGQLYNEQFF. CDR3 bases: TGTGCCACCAGTGACGTGGGGCAGCTCTACAATGAGCAGTTCTTC.

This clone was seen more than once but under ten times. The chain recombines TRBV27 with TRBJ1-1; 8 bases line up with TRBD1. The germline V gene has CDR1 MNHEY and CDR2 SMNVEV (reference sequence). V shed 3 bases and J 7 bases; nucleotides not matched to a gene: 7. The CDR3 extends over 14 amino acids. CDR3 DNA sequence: TGTGCCAGCAGTTTTCAGGGGGCGTATGATGAAGCTTTCTTT. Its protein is CASSFQGAYDEAFF.